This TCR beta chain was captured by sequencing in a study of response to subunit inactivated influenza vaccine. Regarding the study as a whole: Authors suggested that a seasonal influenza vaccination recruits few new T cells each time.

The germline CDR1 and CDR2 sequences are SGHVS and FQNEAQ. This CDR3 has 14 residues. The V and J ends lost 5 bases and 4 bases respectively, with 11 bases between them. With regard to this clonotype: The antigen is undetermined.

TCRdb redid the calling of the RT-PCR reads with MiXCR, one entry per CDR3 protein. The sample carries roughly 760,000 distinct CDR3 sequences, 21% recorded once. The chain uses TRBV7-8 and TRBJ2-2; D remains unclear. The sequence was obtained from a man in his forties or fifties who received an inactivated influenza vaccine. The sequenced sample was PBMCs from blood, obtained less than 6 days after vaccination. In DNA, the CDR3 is TGTGCCAGCAGCACCCAGATAATCACCGGGGAGCTGTTTTTT. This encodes CASSTQIITGELFF.